This is a list of T cell receptor beta chains from one sample in a study of cytotoxic CD8 clonotypes in ibrutinib-treated CLL. Here immunoSEQ multiplex PCR was the method, and the copy in TCRdb shows in-frame clones only, minus some. The data hold roughly 20,000 clones, with approximately 69% observed a single time. This material consisted of PBMCs, taken before ibrutinib treatment. Source of these receptors: a human donor with chronic lymphocytic leukemia. CDR3s include the opening cysteine and the closing phenylalanine or tryptophan. Each record gives: clone size, J gene, D gene, CDR3 length, V gene, CDR3 protein, CDR3 DNA. D genes are given only for firm matches. Rows may omit the clone size; those that give it use once, few, many or a size class.

NA,TRBJ2-7,TRBD2,15,TRBV7-2,CASSLGTSGSYEQYF,TGTGCCAGCAGCCTTGGGACTAGCGGGTCCTACGAGCAGTACTTC
NA,TRBJ1-1,NA,13,TRBV9,CASTRGTDTEAFF,TGTGCCAGCACTAGGGGGACGGACACTGAAGCTTTCTTT
NA,TRBJ2-1,NA,13,TRBV29-1,CSVEDRNDFEQFF,TGCAGCGTTGAAGATCGAAATGACTTTGAGCAGTTCTTC
NA,TRBJ2-7,NA,16,TRBV28,CASSPRQYLSSYEQYF,TGTGCCAGCAGTCCCCGACAGTATTTATCCTCCTACGAGCAGTACTTC
NA,TRBJ2-3,NA,13,TRBV6-1,CATLRPGYNTQYF,TGTGCCACCCTTAGACCAGGGTACAATACGCAGTATTTT
few,TRBJ2-1,NA,12,TRBV7-8,CASSSGLAEQFF,TGTGCCAGCAGCTCCGGTCTAGCTGAGCAGTTCTTC
NA,TRBJ2-3,TRBD2,17,TRBV28,CASSERLAGGPTDTQYF,TGTGCCAGCAGTGAACGACTAGCGGGAGGGCCCACAGATACGCAGTATTTT
NA,TRBJ1-4,NA,14,TRBV18,CASSLASTNEKLFF,TGTGCCAGCTCACTTGCCTCAACTAATGAAAAACTGTTTTTT
NA,TRBJ2-1,NA,14,TRBV5-5,CASSQIGAANEQFF,TGTGCCAGCAGCCAAATAGGGGCAGCCAATGAGCAGTTCTTC
few,TRBJ1-2,NA,13,TRBV5-1,CASSLADSYGYTF,TGCGCCAGCAGCTTGGCCGACAGCTATGGCTACACCTTC
NA,TRBJ2-3,TRBD2,15,TRBV11-2,CASSPSGSRTDTQYF,TGTGCCAGCAGCCCTAGCGGGAGTCGGACAGATACGCAGTATTTT
few,TRBJ1-1,NA,14,TRBV7-3,CASSVGGLGAEAFF,TGTGCCAGCAGCGTCGGGGGGCTCGGTGCTGAAGCTTTCTTT
NA,TRBJ1-1,NA,14,TRBV28,CASSLSLGNTEAFF,TGTGCCAGCAGCCTATCGCTTGGGAACACTGAAGCTTTCTTT
NA,TRBJ2-2,TRBD1,16,TRBV18,CASSPRTGGSTGELFF,TGTGCCAGCTCACCACGAACAGGGGGGAGCACCGGGGAGCTGTTTTTT
NA,TRBJ2-7,NA,11,TRBV20-1,CSARGDHEQYF,TGCAGTGCTAGGGGAGACCACGAGCAGTACTTC
NA,TRBJ2-2,NA,13,TRBV7-3,CASSSLNTGELFF,TGTGCCAGCAGCTCACTTAACACCGGGGAGCTGTTTTTT
NA,TRBJ2-5,TRBD2,17,TRBV11-2,CASSLDPHTVGGETQYF,TGTGCCAGCAGCTTAGACCCTCATACAGTGGGGGGGGAGACCCAGTACTTC
NA,TRBJ1-4,NA,15,TRBV4-2,CASSQDRGLNEKLFF,TGTGCCAGCAGCCAAGACCGGGGCCTTAATGAAAAACTGTTTTTT
NA,TRBJ1-2,NA,14,TRBV2,CASSEARQAYGYTF,TGTGCCAGCAGTGAAGCAAGACAGGCCTATGGCTACACCTTC
few,TRBJ2-5,TRBD1,16,TRBV4-1,CASSQGDRGSKETQYF,TGCGCCAGCAGCCAAGGGGACAGGGGGTCCAAAGAGACCCAGTACTTC
NA,TRBJ2-1,NA,12,TRBV19,CASRRISGEQFF,TGTGCCAGTAGAAGAATTTCGGGTGAGCAGTTCTTC
medium-sized,TRBJ1-2,NA,12,TRBV19,CASSISVYGYTF,TGTGCCAGTAGTATAAGCGTCTATGGCTACACCTTC
NA,TRBJ2-7,NA,14,TRBV28,CASSPWTVSYEQYF,TGTGCCAGCAGTCCGTGGACTGTTAGCTACGAGCAGTACTTC
once,TRBJ2-6,TRBD1,15,TRBV15,CATSPDRAGANVLTF,TGTGCCACCAGCCCCGACAGGGCTGGGGCCAACGTCCTGACTTTC
NA,TRBJ2-7,NA,13,TRBV10-3,CAISVDPNSEQYF,TGTGCCATCAGTGTTGACCCGAACTCCGAGCAGTACTTC
NA,TRBJ2-3,NA,15,TRBV7-9,CASSLNSPPPDTQYF,TGTGCCAGCAGCTTAAACAGCCCCCCGCCAGATACGCAGTATTTT
NA,TRBJ1-2,NA,12,TRBV6-5,CASSYAESGYTF,TGTGCCAGCAGTTACGCGGAAAGCGGCTACACCTTC
NA,TRBJ1-1,NA,14,TRBV7-2,CASSLEGGLTEAFF,TGTGCCAGCAGCTTAGAGGGGGGGCTCACTGAAGCTTTCTTT
once,TRBJ2-7,NA,17,TRBV11-1,CASSLWGIRSPAYEQYF,TGTGCCAGCAGCTTATGGGGAATAAGAAGCCCGGCCTACGAGCAGTACTTC
NA,TRBJ2-1,NA,15,TRBV6-5,CASSYRGDSYNEQFF,TGTGCCAGCAGTTACCGCGGGGACTCCTACAATGAGCAGTTCTTC
NA,TRBJ2-7,TRBD2,14,TRBV9,CASSVGLAGYEQYF,TGTGCCAGCAGCGTAGGACTAGCGGGCTACGAGCAGTACTTC
once,TRBJ2-3,NA,15,TRBV28,CASSSLVGSTDTQYF,TGTGCCAGCAGTTCACTAGTTGGGAGCACAGATACGCAGTATTTT
NA,TRBJ2-1,NA,16,TRBV4-2,CASSQDRILSYNEQFF,TGTGCCAGCAGCCAAGATAGGATTTTATCCTACAATGAGCAGTTCTTC
NA,TRBJ2-3,NA,15,TRBV30,CAWSLMGTFADTQYF,TGTGCCTGGTCTTTGATGGGGACCTTCGCGGATACGCAGTATTTT
NA,TRBJ1-2,NA,14,TRBV7-2,CASSLDRWNYGYTF,TGTGCCAGCAGCTTAGATAGGTGGAACTATGGCTACACCTTC
NA,TRBJ2-2,TRBD2,17,TRBV19,CASNEGSGNPGTGELFF,TGTGCCAGTAATGAGGGTAGCGGGAACCCGGGCACCGGGGAGCTGTTTTTT
few,TRBJ2-7,NA,15,TRBV4-1,CASSRVTGTSYEQYF,TGCGCCAGCAGCCGCGTGACAGGGACTTCCTACGAGCAGTACTTC